Each of the 7 T cell receptor beta chains below was sequenced from the same sample in a study of post-analysis software for immune sequencing data. General observations from the study: Controls showed lower frequencies than patients for five TRBV segments, and TRBV5-6, TRBV5-1 and TRBV20-1 were among these.

Their specific antigens are unknown. Incorporated into the TCR beta cDNA libraries were unique molecular identifiers, which served to reduce PCR and sequencing biases. TCRdb used MiXCR to reprocess the PCR reads, holding one entry per CDR3 protein. This sample has approximately 690,000 distinct CDR3 sequences, with 59% found just once. The sample taken for sequencing was blood. The receptors were sampled from a girl aged 2 to 9 with multiple sclerosis.

V usage is TRBV6-2 or TRBV6-3 and J usage is TRBJ1-2; 7 positions match TRBD1. The CDR3 loop spans 13 amino acids. The trim removed 7 bases at V and 8 bases at J, leaving 10 bases unmatched. CDR1 is MNHEY and CDR2 is SVGEGT in the germline V gene. CDR3 region: CASTIRGQAGYTF. CDR3 nucleotide sequence: TGTGCCAGCACAATAAGAGGACAGGCGGGCTACACCTTC.

In DNA, the CDR3 is TGCAGCGTTCGGACCCCCCAGAGCTCCTACAATGAGCAGTTCTTC. This sequence encodes CSVRTPQSSYNEQFF. J is TRBJ2-1 and V is TRBV29-1; no firm D call. Germline CDR1 and CDR2: SQVTM and ANQGSEA. V lost 5 bases and J 0 bases, leaving 14 bases between the germline ends. This CDR3 has 15 amino acids.

V and J are TRBV7-2 and TRBJ2-3, with TRBD2 identical over 8 bases. V lost 0 bases and J lost 9; bases outside the gene matches: 5. The CDR3 loop spans 14 amino acids. Germline CDR1 SGHTA, CDR2 FQGNSA. The CDR3 here is CASSLAPRGGTQYF. The CDR3 DNA reads as TGTGCCAGCAGCTTAGCGCCCCGGGGGGGGACGCAGTATTTT.

V is TRBV20-1 and J is TRBJ2-1; TRBD1 is a possible D gene (6 bases). Germline CDR1 is DFQATT and CDR2 is SNEGSKA (reference sequence). The length of the CDR3 is 16 residues. The V gene lost 0 bases and the J gene lost 5 bases, with 17 bases spanning the gap. CDR3 sequence: CSARDQGQEANNEQFF. In DNA, the CDR3 is TGCAGTGCTAGAGATCAGGGGCAGGAGGCGAACAATGAGCAGTTCTTC.

V gene TRBV20-1 combines with J gene TRBJ2-5; 11 bases are shared with TRBD2. Germline values: CDR1 DFQATT, CDR2 SNEGSKA (reference sequence). The CDR3 is 14 amino acids. Unmatched junction bases numbered 7, after V lost 8 bases and J lost 2 bases. The CDR3 coding sequence is TGCAGTACTGGACTAGCGGGTCTACAAGAGACCCAGTACTTC. Protein sequence: CSTGLAGLQETQYF.

Regarding this clonotype: An end of the junction differs from the germline gene, which may be a read error. The chain recombines TRBV29-1 with TRBJ2-5, with D unclear. The CDR3 length is 12 residues. The germline CDR1 and CDR2 sequences are SQVTM and ANQGSEA. The CDR3 protein is CSVAVRIETQHF. The DNA of the CDR3 is TGCAGCGTTGCGGTCAGGATTGAGACCCAGCACTTC. Full variable domain (rest looked up from reference TRBV29-1 and TRBJ2-5): SAVISQKPSRDICQRGTSLTIQCQVDSQVTMMFWYRQQPGQSLTLIATANQGSEATYESGFVIDKFPISRPNLTFSTLTVSNMSPEDSSIYLCSVAVRIETQHFGPGTRLLVL.

The chain uses TRBV18 and TRBJ1-2, with 9 bases lining up with TRBD1. CDR1 is KGHSH, CDR2 LQKENI, per germline. This CDR3 comprises 15 residues. With V trimmed by 3 bases and J by 7 bases, 9 bases remained unmatched. The CDR3 DNA sequence: TGTGCCAGCTCACCCGCGGGGACAGGGCGGACTGGCTACACCTTC. This codes for CASSPAGTGRTGYTF.